The 21 T cell receptor beta chains below all came from one sample that was sequenced in a study of T cells in Graves' hyperthyroidism and ophthalmopathy. The TCR beta CDR3 regions underwent amplification using RNA transcripts as the source. The HTBI primer set drove a first-round RT-PCR of the TCR CDR3. Each CDR3 protein gets one entry after TCRdb re-called the multiplex PCR reads with MiXCR. The table lists some 510,000 distinct CDR3 sequences, roughly 20% of them singletons, with more than 25% in the top ten. Sequencing input: blood. The origin of the receptors is a man in his late teens or twenties with Graves' hyperthyroidism.

V gene TRBV11-2 combines with J gene TRBJ2-5; 7 nucleotides line up with TRBD1. With V trimmed by 5 bases and J by 5 bases, 8 bases remained unmatched. Germline V gives CDR1 SGHAT, CDR2 FQNNGV. This CDR3 contains 14 residues. CDR3 sequence (DNA): TGTGCCAGCAGCCGTGACAGGGTTGGGGAGACCCAGTACTTC. Protein sequence: CASSRDRVGETQYF. The whole variable domain, remainder taken from reference TRBV11-2 and TRBJ2-5, is EAGVAQSPRYKIIEKRQSVAFWCNPISGHATLYWYQQILGQGPKLLIQFQNNGVVDDSQLPKDRFSAERLKGVDSTLKIQPAKLEDSAVYLCASSRDRVGETQYFGPGTRLLVL.

This clonotype was seen many times. The V gene is TRBV20-1, the J gene TRBJ1-1; D is unresolved. CDR3 length: 14 residues. V was clipped by 0 bases and J by 1 base, with 9 bases between them. Germline assignment: CDR1 DFQATT and CDR2 SNEGSKA (reference sequence). CDR3 residues: CSARDRYRNTEAFF. CDR3 in DNA: TGCAGTGCTAGAGATCGGTACCGGAACACTGAAGCTTTCTTT.

This chain links TRBV7-2 with TRBJ1-2; D is unresolved. Germline V gene lookup returns CDR1 SGHTA and CDR2 FQGNSA. Deletions cut 5 bases from V and 6 bases from J, with 13 bases between. The CDR3 contains 13 residues. The CDR3 protein is CASSRRKGHGYTF. CDR3 bases: TGTGCCAGCAGCCGTAGAAAGGGCCATGGCTACACCTTC. The whole variable domain, filled in from reference TRBV7-2 and TRBJ1-2, reads GAGVSQSPSNKVTEKGKDVELRCDPISGHTALYWYRQSLGQGLEFLIYFQGNSAPDKSGLPSDRFSAERTGGSVSTLTIQRTQQEDSAVYLCASSRRKGHGYTFGSGTRLTVV.

This clonotype showed up many times. At one of its ends the junction is not consistent with the germline gene, which may arise from a read error. The chain carries TRBV11-2 and TRBJ1-2, with 7 bases matching TRBD1. CDR3 length equals 17 residues. CDR1 is SGHAT, CDR2 FQNNGV, per germline. The CDR3: CASSQGDDRDSKYGYTF. CDR3 bases: TGTGCCAGCAGCCAAGGAGACGACAGGGACTCTAAGTATGGCTACACCTTC. Combining the CDR3 with reference TRBV11-2 and TRBJ1-2 gives the whole variable domain EAGVAQSPRYKIIEKRQSVAFWCNPISGHATLYWYQQILGQGPKLLIQFQNNGVVDDSQLPKDRFSAERLKGVDSTLKIQPAKLEDSAVYLCASSQGDDRDSKYGYTFGSGTRLTVV.

As for this clonotype: Germline and junction disagree at one end, which may indicate a read error. The gene calls are TRBV6-5 and TRBJ1-2; the D gene is possibly TRBD1 (5 bases). The CDR3 length is 13 residues. Germline-derived CDR1 and CDR2 are MNHEY and SVGAGI. This CDR3 is CVSSYSQGHGYTF. DNA of the CDR3: TGTGTCAGCAGTTACTCGCAGGGTCATGGCTACACCTTC.

The J gene is TRBJ1-5, the V gene TRBV6-5; D is uncertain. V dropped 0 bases and J dropped 12 bases, with 15 bases sitting between them. The CDR3 covers 14 residues. Germline assignment: CDR1 MNHEY and CDR2 SVGAGI. The DNA of the CDR3 is TGTGCCAGCAGTTACTCTACGCCGGGCTCGTTCCAGCATTTT. As protein: CASSYSTPGSFQHF.

There are many counts of this clonotype. The rearrangement links TRBV10-3 to TRBJ2-3; a weak D match, TRBD1 (5 bases). CDR1 ENHRY and CDR2 SYGVKD come from the germline V gene. V was shortened by 3 bases and J by 0 bases, with 10 bases between the two germline ends. CDR3 length: 15 residues. The CDR3 DNA reads as TGTGCCATCAGTGAAAGGGGAACTAGCACAGATACGCAGTATTTT. Translating it yields CAISERGTSTDTQYF.

The sample holds many counts of this clonotype. The V and J genes are TRBV7-9 and TRBJ2-7; no definite D call. The CDR3 contains 15 residues. The V end lost 4 bases, the J end lost 0 bases, and 13 bases lay between the germline ends. The germline V gene encodes CDR1 SEHNR and CDR2 FQNEAQ (reference sequence). For the CDR3, the DNA is TGTGCCAGCAGCTCTGCGAGATACAGCTCCTACGAGCAGTACTTC. This encodes CASSSARYSSYEQYF. The full variable domain, completed using reference TRBV7-9 and TRBJ2-7, is DTGVSQNPRHKITKRGQNVTFRCDPISEHNRLYWYRQTLGQGPEFLTYFQNEAQLEKSRLLSDRFSAERPKGSFSTLEIQRTEQGDSAMYLCASSSARYSSYEQYFGPGTRLTVT.

The CDR3 coding sequence is TGCGCCAGCAGCCCCGGGAGCGGGAAGTACGAGCAGTACTTC. As protein: CASSPGSGKYEQYF. The chain employs TRBV5-1 and TRBJ2-7; 7 nucleotides agree with TRBD2. This CDR3 is built from 14 residues. V lost 4 bases, J lost 4 bases, and 8 bases stayed unmatched. The germline CDR1 and CDR2 sequences are SGHRS and YFSETQ.

The chain has TRBV15 and TRBJ1-1; D gene unclear. V was trimmed by 5 bases and J by 3 bases, leaving 13 bases between them. The CDR3 extends over 14 amino acids. CDR1 is LNHNV and CDR2 is YYDKDF in the germline V gene (reference sequence). DNA of the CDR3: TGTGCCACCAGCCCCCGGAGGGTGGACACTGAAGCTTTCTTT. This translates into CATSPRRVDTEAFF.

J is TRBJ1-3 and V is TRBV7-9, with unresolved D. Germline loops: CDR1 SEHNR, CDR2 FQNEAQ (reference sequence). The ends were cut back, 2 bases at V and 5 bases at J, with 13 bases in the middle. CDR3 length equals 15 residues. CDR3 protein: CASSLWHGWRNTIYF. The CDR3 region has the DNA TGTGCCAGCAGCTTATGGCACGGGTGGAGAAACACCATATATTTT.

This chain joins TRBV29-1 and TRBJ2-7; 10 bases agree with TRBD1. CDR3 length equals 14 residues. Trimming took 1 base from V and 3 from J; bases not matched to a gene: 3. Germline V lookup: CDR1 SQVTM, CDR2 ANQGSEA. The CDR3 coding sequence is TGCAGCGTTGAAGGGACAGGGGGGATCTACGAGCAGTACTTC. It codes for CSVEGTGGIYEQYF.

The chain couples TRBV6-5 to TRBJ1-1; D may be TRBD1 (5 bases). Germline V gene lookup returns CDR1 MNHEY and CDR2 SVGAGI. The CDR3 spans 14 residues. Trimming took off 3 bases at V and 5 bases at J, with 13 bases between the two ends. This CDR3 is CASSYGGGLTEAFF. CDR3 bases: TGTGCCAGCAGTTATGGCGGGGGTTTGACTGAAGCTTTCTTT.

The J gene is TRBJ2-5, the V gene TRBV2, with D perhaps matching TRBD1 or TRBD2 (6 bases each). The germline V gene has CDR1 SNHLY and CDR2 FYNNEI. V dropped 7 bases and J dropped 1 base, with 22 bases sitting between them. The CDR3 loop spans 17 amino acids. This CDR3 reads CASTPPYLQGLQETQYF. In DNA, the CDR3 is TGTGCCAGCACCCCACCTTACTTACAGGGACTCCAAGAGACCCAGTACTTC.

This clonotype was observed at least ten times. The V gene is TRBV30, the J gene TRBJ1-1, with 11 bases matching TRBD1. V was clipped by 7 bases and J by 4 bases; unmatched bases: 2. Germline CDR1 reads GTSNPN; CDR2 reads SVGIG (reference sequence). The length of the CDR3 is 12 residues. This chain's CDR3 is CASGTGGTEAFF. DNA for the CDR3: TGTGCCTCCGGGACAGGGGGCACTGAAGCTTTCTTT. Drawing the rest from reference TRBV30 and TRBJ1-1, the complete variable domain is SQTIHQWPATLVQPVGSPLSLECTVEGTSNPNLYWYRQAAGRGLQLLFYSVGIGQISSEVPQNLSASRPQDRQFILSSKKLLLSDSGFYLCASGTGGTEAFFGQGTRLTVV.

This clonotype was counted a few times. The DNA for the CDR3 is TGTGCCAGCAGCCCTCTGGGATCAGACCTAGAGACCCAGTACTTC. This encodes CASSPLGSDLETQYF. V usage is TRBV9 and J usage is TRBJ2-5; D gene ambiguous. This CDR3 has 15 residues. Trimming pared 4 bases from V and 4 bases from J, leaving 17 bases between. Germline V CDR1 and CDR2: SGDLS, YYNGEE. Drawing the rest from reference TRBV9 and TRBJ2-5, the complete variable domain is DSGVTQTPKHLITATGQRVTLRCSPRSGDLSVYWYQQSLDQGLQFLIQYYNGEERAKGNILERFSAQQFPDLHSELNLSSLELGDSALYFCASSPLGSDLETQYFGPGTRLLVL.

This clonotype was seen at least ten times. The genes are TRBV2 and TRBJ1-5; possibly TRBD1 for D (5 bases). V was pared by 8 bases and J by 5 bases, with 16 bases between. The CDR3 contains 14 residues. CDR1 SNHLY and CDR2 FYNNEI come from the germline V gene. This chain's CDR3 is CASGVGPGHQPQHF. DNA for the CDR3: TGTGCCAGCGGGGTGGGCCCGGGGCATCAGCCCCAGCATTTT.

This chain links TRBV19 with TRBJ2-5, with 8 bases matching TRBD1. The CDR3 runs 14 residues. Germline assignment: CDR1 LNHDA and CDR2 SQIVND (reference sequence). J lost 5 bases, V lost 7 bases, and 9 bases had no gene match. The CDR3 spells CASKPDRGRETQYF. The CDR3, as DNA: TGTGCCAGTAAACCTGACAGGGGACGGGAGACCCAGTACTTC. Using reference TRBV19 and TRBJ2-5 for the parts outside the CDR3, the full variable domain is DGGITQSPKYLFRKEGQNVTLSCEQNLNHDAMYWYRQDPGQGLRLIYYSQIVNDFQKGDIAEGYSVSREKKESFPLTVTSAQKNPTAFYLCASKPDRGRETQYFGPGTRLLVL.

As for this clonotype: Since no conserved phenylalanine or tryptophan closes the CDR3, a read error is the likely cause. The CDR3, as DNA: TGTGCGAGCAGCTTGGATTCGTGGGAGACCCAGTACTTG. Its translation: CASSLDSWETQYL. The chain is built from TRBV11-2 and TRBJ2-5; no definite D call. Germline V gene lookup returns CDR1 SGHAT and CDR2 FQNNGV. The CDR3 has 13 residues.

This clonotype came up many times. The rearrangement links TRBV18 to TRBJ2-7; D gene uncertain. CDR1 is KGHSH and CDR2 is LQKENI in the germline V gene. V was cut by 5 bases and J by 0 bases, with 8 bases left in between. The CDR3 totals 13 residues. The CDR3 DNA is TGTGCCAGCTCAAAGGACCACTCCTACGAGCAGTACTTC. Translating it yields CASSKDHSYEQYF.

This clonotype was counted between two and nine times. Lacking the conserved final phenylalanine or tryptophan, this CDR3 likely reflects a read error. The chain has TRBV27 and TRBJ1-6; D is perhaps TRBD1 (5 bases). V dropped 5 bases and J dropped 5 bases, with 16 bases sitting between them. CDR3 size: 16 residues. The germline gives CDR1 MNHEY, CDR2 SMNVEV (reference sequence). For the CDR3, the DNA is TGTGCCAGCAGTCCCCCAGGGCGGACCAATAATTCACCCCTCCACTCT. It encodes CASSPPGRTNNSPLHS.